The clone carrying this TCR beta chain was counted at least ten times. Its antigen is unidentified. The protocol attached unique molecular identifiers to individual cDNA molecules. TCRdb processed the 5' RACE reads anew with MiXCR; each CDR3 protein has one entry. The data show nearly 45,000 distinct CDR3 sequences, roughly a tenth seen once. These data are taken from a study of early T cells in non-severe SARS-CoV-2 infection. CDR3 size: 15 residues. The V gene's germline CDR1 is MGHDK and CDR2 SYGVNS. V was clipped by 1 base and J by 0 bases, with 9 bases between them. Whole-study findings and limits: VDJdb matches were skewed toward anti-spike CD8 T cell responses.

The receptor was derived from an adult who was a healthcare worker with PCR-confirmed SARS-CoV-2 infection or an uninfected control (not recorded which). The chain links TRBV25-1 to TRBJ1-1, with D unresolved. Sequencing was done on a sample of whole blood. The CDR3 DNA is TGTGCCAGCAGTGAATTGGGGATTATGAACACTGAAGCTTTCTTT. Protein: CASSELGIMNTEAFF.